One and the same sample provided the 9 T cell receptor beta chains below, sequenced in a study of tissue T cells after allogeneic stem cell transplantation. Method: immunoSEQ multiplex PCR; TCRdb's copy keeps in-frame clones and lacks some. The profile shows 6,800 or so clones, around 68% of them singletons. Source material: blood. All receptors come from a female BALB/c mouse in good health. The strain's MHC: H2-d.

Of note for this clone: Each gene name is a mouse one. The read gets to within 1 residue of the CDR3 end, and the germline J gene fills in the rest. The J gene is TRBJ2-1, the V gene TRBV29; 10 positions match TRBD2. The V gene's germline CDR1 is MSHET and CDR2 SYDVDS. Trimming removed 4 bases from V and 7 bases from J; junction bases left unmatched: 7. The CDR3 spans 15 residues. The CDR3 DNA, read in part, is TGTGCTAGCAGTTCCCCCGACTGGGGGGAGGCTGAGCAGTTC. Its protein is CASSSPDWGEAEQF. The entire CDR3 sequence reads CASSSPDWGEAEQFF.

In its sample, this clone was seen a few times. The genes are named according to mouse. The read ends 1 residue early relative to the CDR3; the germline J gene fills the gap. The chain has TRBV13-1 and TRBJ1-3, with no clear D. The CDR3 totals 15 residues. Germline V gene lookup returns CDR1 NSHNY and CDR2 SYGAGN. V dropped 0 bases and J dropped 0 bases, with 7 bases sitting between them. Partial CDR3 DNA: TGTGCCAGCAGTGATGCAATGGGTTCTGGAAATACGCTCTAT. The encoded protein is CASSDAMGSGNTLY. The full CDR3 reads CASSDAMGSGNTLYF.

This clone was detected only once. Each gene name is a mouse one. Read sequence stops 1 residue before the CDR3 end, and the germline J gene provides the missing end. The chain uses TRBV4 and TRBJ2-2, with 10 bases lining up with TRBD2. The CDR3 consists of 16 residues. Germline loops: CDR1 LGHDT, CDR2 YNNKQL (reference sequence). With 5 bases clipped from V and 4 bases from J, the junction kept 7 bases outside the gene matches. The CDR3 DNA, read in part, is TGTGCCAGCAGCAGAAGGCTGGGGGGGCTCACCGGGCAGCTCTAC. It encodes CASSRRLGGLTGQLY. The whole CDR3 protein is CASSRRLGGLTGQLYF.

This clone is labeled large. The germline and genes are mouse ones. The CDR3 is cut off 1 residue early in the read; its end comes from the germline J gene. V gene TRBV1 combines with J gene TRBJ2-4; D is uncertain. V lost 0 bases to trimming and J lost 4 bases, with 8 bases between them. The CDR3 spans 14 residues. Germline values: CDR1 NSQYPW, CDR2 LRSPGD (reference sequence). CDR3 protein: CTCSAEAGENTLYF. The CDR3 bases that were read are TGCACCTGCAGTGCAGAAGCAGGTGAAAACACCTTGTAC.

A remark on this clone: The germline and genes are mouse ones. The read halts 1 residue ahead of the CDR3 end, with the missing end drawn from the germline J gene. The chain carries TRBV5 and TRBJ2-7; 7 bases align to TRBD2. Germline V gene sequence: CDR1 LGHNA, CDR2 YNLKQL (reference sequence). There are 14 residues in the CDR3. J lost 4 bases, V lost 0 bases, and 3 bases had no gene match. CDR3 sequence: CASSQDWGRYEQYF. The sequenced CDR3 bases are TGTGCCAGCAGCCAAGACTGGGGGAGATATGAACAGTAC.

Comments on this clone: Gene labels here are mouse ones. The sequenced fragment ends 1 residue before the CDR3 boundary, so the rest is inferred from the germline J gene. This chain uses TRBV17 with TRBJ2-5; 7 bases align to TRBD2. Germline V gene sequence: CDR1 MNHDT, CDR2 YYDKIL. J was trimmed by 0 bases and V by 7 bases; bases with no gene match: 10. This CDR3 is built from 16 residues. The CDR3 region is CASTVSGTDNQDTQYF. The sequenced CDR3 bases are TGTGCTAGCACCGTCTCCGGGACTGATAACCAAGACACCCAGTAC.

As to this clone: Germline and genes here are mouse. From the germline J gene comes the end of the CDR3, since the read stops 1 residue before it. This chain joins TRBV5 and TRBJ2-2; D gene ambiguous. There are 14 residues in the CDR3. CDR1 and CDR2 (germline): LGHNA, YNLKQL (reference sequence). Trimming took off 4 bases at V and 2 bases at J, with 8 bases between the two ends. The sequenced part of the CDR3 DNA is TGTGCCAGCAGCCTTCAGGAGAACACCGGGCAGCTCTAC. Protein: CASSLQENTGQLY. The whole CDR3 reads CASSLQENTGQLYF.

On this clone: The gene symbols are mouse symbols. Read data end 1 residue before the CDR3 end; the end is taken from the germline J gene. The chain couples TRBV1 to TRBJ2-3, with 10 bases fitting TRBD1. Germline V lookup: CDR1 NSQYPW, CDR2 LRSPGD (reference sequence). The CDR3 loop spans 15 amino acids. The J segment lost 3 bases and the V segment lost 5 bases, leaving 5 bases of the junction unmatched. CDR3 DNA (partial): TGCACCTGCAGTCCCTCGACAGGGGGCGCAGAAACGCTGTAT. Protein product: CTCSPSTGGAETLY. In full, the CDR3 is CTCSPSTGGAETLYF.

This clone was picked up a small number of times. Gene names follow the mouse nomenclature. The missing CDR3 end, 1 residue past where the read stops, is filled in from the germline J gene. This chain connects TRBV13-2 to TRBJ2-1; TRBD2 matches at 11 bases. The ends lost 1 base at V and 6 bases at J; junction bases unmatched: 3. CDR1 and CDR2 (germline): NNHNN, SYGAGS (reference sequence). The CDR3 contains 15 residues. The CDR3 DNA, read in part, is TGTGCCAGCGGTGATACTGGGGGGGCGGGTGCTGAGCAGTTC. Translated: CASGDTGGAGAEQF. The complete CDR3 reads CASGDTGGAGAEQFF.